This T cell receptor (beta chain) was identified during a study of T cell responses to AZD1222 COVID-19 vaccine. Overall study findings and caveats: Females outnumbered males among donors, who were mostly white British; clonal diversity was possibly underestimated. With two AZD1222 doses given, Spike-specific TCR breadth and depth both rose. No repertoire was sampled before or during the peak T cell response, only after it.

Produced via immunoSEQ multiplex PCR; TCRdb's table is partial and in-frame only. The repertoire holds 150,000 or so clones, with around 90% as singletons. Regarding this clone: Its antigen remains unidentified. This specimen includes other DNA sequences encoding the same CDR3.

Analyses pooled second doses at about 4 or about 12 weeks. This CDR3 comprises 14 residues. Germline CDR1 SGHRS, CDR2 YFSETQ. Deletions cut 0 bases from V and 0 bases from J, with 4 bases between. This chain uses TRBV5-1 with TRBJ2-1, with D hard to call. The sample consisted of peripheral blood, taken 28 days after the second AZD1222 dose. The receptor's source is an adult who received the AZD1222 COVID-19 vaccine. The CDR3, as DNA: TGCGCCAGCAGCTTGGGGGGCTCCTACAATGAGCAGTTCTTC. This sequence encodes CASSLGGSYNEQFF.